The next 13 T cell receptor beta chains were all read from a single sample in a study of response to subunit inactivated influenza vaccine. TCRdb analysed the RT-PCR reads with MiXCR anew, one entry per CDR3 protein. The sample lists about 650,000 distinct CDR3 sequences; 15% to 17% were seen once. Sequencing used PBMCs from blood, obtained 11 to 12 days after vaccination. The receptors shown here come from a man aged 50-59 years who received an inactivated influenza vaccine.

V gene TRBV6-1 combines with J gene TRBJ1-4; 7 positions agree with TRBD1. V lost 4 bases to trimming and J lost 1 base; unmatched junction nucleotides: 3. The CDR3 totals 15 residues. CDR1 is MNHNS and CDR2 is SASEGT in the germline V gene. This CDR3 reads CASSGRDRTNEKLFF. DNA for the CDR3: TGTGCCAGCAGTGGCCGGGACAGAACTAATGAAAAACTGTTTTTT.

The CDR3 here is CASSYPRDRGRSIVSAEAFF. DNA for the CDR3: TGTGCCAGCAGTTATCCCCGGGACAGGGGGAGAAGTATTGTAAGCGCTGAAGCTTTCTTT. This chain uses TRBV6-2 or TRBV6-3 with TRBJ1-1; 11 nucleotides agree with TRBD1. This CDR3 comprises 20 residues. The V gene end was trimmed by 3 bases and the J gene end by 6 bases; junction bases not matched to a gene: 21. Germline V gene lookup returns CDR1 MNHEY and CDR2 SVGEGT.

The rearrangement links TRBV27 to TRBJ2-5; D not certain. V lost 6 bases to trimming and J lost 5 bases, with 16 bases between them. The length of the CDR3 is 14 residues. Germline V lookup: CDR1 MNHEY, CDR2 SMNVEV (reference sequence). CDR3 amino acids: CASSPDFSIETQYF. In DNA, the CDR3 is TGTGCCAGCAGCCCAGATTTTAGTATTGAGACCCAGTACTTC.

This clonotype was seen only a few times. The chain employs TRBV7-2 and TRBJ2-1; D ambiguous. There are 14 residues in the CDR3. Germline CDR1 SGHTA, CDR2 FQGNSA. V was trimmed by 7 bases and J by 3 bases, leaving 13 bases between them. CDR3 bases: TGTGCCAGCACCCCTGCATATCTCTACAATGAGCAGTTCTTC. This encodes CASTPAYLYNEQFF.

This clonotype was detected once. Possible read error: a much larger clone is one base away. This chain uses TRBV5-1 with TRBJ2-5, with TRBD1 matching 7 bases. Per the germline V gene, CDR1 is SGHRS and CDR2 is YFSETQ. This CDR3 comprises 14 residues. CDR3 nucleotides: TGCTCCAGCAGCTTGGGACAGCACCAAGAGACCCAGTACTTC. Amino acid sequence: CSSSLGQHQETQYF.

This clonotype has more than one count but fewer than ten. The chain joins TRBV6-1 to TRBJ2-1; D remains unclear. V gave up 2 bases and J gave up 2 bases, with 7 bases separating them. Germline values: CDR1 MNHNS, CDR2 SASEGT. The CDR3 is made up of 14 amino acids. CDR3 in amino acids: CASSEFEAYNEQFF. CDR3 nucleotides: TGTGCCAGCAGTGAATTTGAGGCCTACAATGAGCAGTTCTTC.

This clonotype has more than one count but fewer than ten. This rearrangement joins TRBV19 to TRBJ1-1; 7 bases line up with TRBD1. Trimming at V came to 10 bases and at J to 3 bases, leaving 5 bases not matched to a gene. The germline V gene has CDR1 LNHDA and CDR2 SQIVND (reference sequence). The CDR3 totals 12 residues. CDR3 in DNA: TGTGCCATCGCAGACAGGGACACTGAAGCTTTCTTT. Its protein product is CAIADRDTEAFF.

The chain couples TRBV29-1 to TRBJ1-1; D unresolved. There are 11 residues in the CDR3. From germline, CDR1 is SQVTM and CDR2 ANQGSEA. V lost 6 bases, J lost 5 bases, and 10 bases lay in between. CDR3 sequence reads: CSVLLMTEAFF. DNA for the CDR3: TGCAGCGTCCTACTTATGACTGAAGCTTTCTTT.

This clonotype was counted a few times. The genes are TRBV15 and TRBJ2-5, with D perhaps matching TRBD1 (5 bases). Germline values: CDR1 LNHNV, CDR2 YYDKDF (reference sequence). Trimming shortened V by 8 bases and J by 4 bases, and 8 bases separated the two germline ends. CDR3 length equals 11 residues. The CDR3: CATGALETQYF. CDR3 coding DNA: TGTGCCACCGGGGCTTTAGAGACCCAGTACTTC.

This clonotype was seen a handful of times. The rearrangement links TRBV28 to TRBJ1-5, with 7 bases fitting TRBD1. Germline values: CDR1 MDHEN, CDR2 SYDVKM. With V trimmed by 4 bases and J by 3 bases, 6 bases remained unmatched. CDR3 length equals 15 residues. DNA of the CDR3: TGTGCCAGCAGTTCCGGGACAGCGAACAATCAGCCCCAGCATTTT. This sequence encodes CASSSGTANNQPQHF.

There are a few counts of this clonotype. The V call is TRBV20-1, the J call TRBJ2-1; 10 positions match TRBD2. With 4 bases clipped from V and 1 base from J, the junction kept 7 bases outside the gene matches. CDR1 and CDR2 (germline): DFQATT, SNEGSKA (reference sequence). This CDR3 is 16 amino acids long. The CDR3 DNA is TGCAGTGCTACTTCTAGCGGGGGTGGTTCCTACAATGAGCAGTTCTTC. Its protein product is CSATSSGGGSYNEQFF.

V gene TRBV27 combines with J gene TRBJ2-1; TRBD1 matches 8 bases. The ends lost 1 base at V and 8 bases at J; junction bases unmatched: 4. CDR3 size: 14 residues. Looked up from germline, CDR1 is MNHEY and CDR2 is SMNVEV (reference sequence). The CDR3 sequence: CASSLLGQGDEQFF. The CDR3 coding sequence is TGTGCCAGCAGTTTATTAGGACAGGGTGATGAGCAGTTCTTC.

This chain connects TRBV5-1 to TRBJ2-7, with D unresolved. V lost 2 bases and J lost 1, with 10 bases in between. The V gene's germline CDR1 is SGHRS and CDR2 YFSETQ. This CDR3 region has 14 residues. The CDR3 nucleotides read TGCGCCAGCAGCTTAATCGACGGGTCCTACGAGCAGTACTTC. This gives the protein CASSLIDGSYEQYF.